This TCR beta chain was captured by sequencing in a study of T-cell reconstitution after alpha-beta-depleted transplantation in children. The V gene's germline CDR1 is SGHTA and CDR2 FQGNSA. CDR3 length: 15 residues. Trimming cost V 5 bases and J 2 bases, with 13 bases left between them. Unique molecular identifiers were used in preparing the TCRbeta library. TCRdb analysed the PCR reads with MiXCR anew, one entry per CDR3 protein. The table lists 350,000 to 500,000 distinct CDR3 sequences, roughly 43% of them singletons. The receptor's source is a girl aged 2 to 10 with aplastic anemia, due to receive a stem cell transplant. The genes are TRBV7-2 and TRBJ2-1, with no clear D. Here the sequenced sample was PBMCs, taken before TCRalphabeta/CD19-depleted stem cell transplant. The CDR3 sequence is CASSQDGSTYNEQFF. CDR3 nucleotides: TGTGCCAGCAGCCAGGACGGATCAACCTACAATGAGCAGTTCTTC.